Following are 18 T cell receptor beta chains from one sample sequenced in a study of robustness of blood B and T cell sequencing. Instead of genomic DNA, mRNA was used to measure TCR beta repertoires. A 5' template-switch oligo added a universal priming site during cDNA synthesis. A 12-nucleotide random UMI in the template-switch oligo labeled every cDNA molecule. MiXCR was run by TCRdb on the PCR reads, yielding one entry per CDR3 protein. There are several thousand distinct CDR3 sequences in the sample; about 55% occur only once, and about 24% lies in the top ten. Material for sequencing was peripheral blood. The origin of the receptors is a human donor in good health.

This chain links TRBV6-5 with TRBJ1-1; 7 bases agree with TRBD1. After removal of 5 bases from V and 1 base from J, the junction contained 4 bases not matched to a gene. Germline V CDR1 and CDR2: MNHEY, SVGAGI. CDR3 length: 14 amino acids. The CDR3 loop reads CASSAGQENTEAFF. In DNA, the CDR3 is TGTGCCAGCAGTGCTGGACAGGAGAACACTGAAGCTTTCTTT.

The chain joins TRBV27 to TRBJ2-4; maybe TRBD1 (5 bases). CDR1 is MNHEY, CDR2 SMNVEV, per germline (reference sequence). The CDR3 is 17 amino acids. The V end was cut by 5 bases, the J end by 0 bases, with 17 bases between. CDR3: CASSLIGNTGAKNIQYF. The CDR3 DNA is TGTGCCAGCAGTCTAATAGGCAACACAGGAGCCAAAAACATTCAGTACTTC.

This clonotype has only a few counts. In nucleotides, the CDR3 is TGCAGTGCTCCAATAAGAGGTCTTAACTCACCCCTCCACTTT. It codes for CSAPIRGLNSPLHF. V and J are TRBV20-1 and TRBJ1-6; D is undetermined. The CDR3 loop spans 14 amino acids. Germline CDR1 DFQATT, CDR2 SNEGSKA (reference sequence). V was trimmed by 5 bases and J by 10 bases, leaving 18 bases between them.

This clonotype has more than one count but fewer than ten. V usage is TRBV20-1 and J usage is TRBJ2-7; 10 positions match TRBD2. Germline trimming cut 3 bases from V and 0 bases from J; bases unmatched to any gene: 8. Germline V gene sequence: CDR1 DFQATT, CDR2 SNEGSKA (reference sequence). CDR3 length: 16 amino acids. The CDR3 nucleotides read TGCAGTGCTAGTGGACTAGCGGACCGTTACTCCTACGAGCAGTACTTC. This translates into CSASGLADRYSYEQYF.

The table lists this clonotype with a few counts. The chain has TRBV7-6 and TRBJ1-4; D is undetermined. Germline V CDR1 and CDR2: SGHVS, FNYEAQ. Trimming took 5 bases from V and 5 from J, leaving 12 bases between them. CDR3 length equals 14 residues. In DNA, the CDR3 is TGTGCCAGCAGCCGTCGGTTTGGGAATGAAAAACTGTTTTTT. Translated, it gives CASSRRFGNEKLFF.

The chain links TRBV18 to TRBJ2-2; 7 nucleotides agree with TRBD1. Germline lookup yields CDR1 KGHSH and CDR2 LQKENI. This CDR3 contains 13 residues. The junction had 1 base not matched to a gene; V was cut back by 5 bases and J by 4 bases. The CDR3 DNA reads as TGTGCCAGCTCAGGGGACAGCACCGGGGAGCTGTTTTTT. This translates into CASSGDSTGELFF.

The V call is TRBV19, the J call TRBJ2-7; D assignment may be TRBD1 or TRBD2 (5 bases each). This CDR3 spans 12 amino acids. CDR1 and CDR2 from the germline V gene are LNHDA and SQIVND (reference sequence). Trimming took 11 bases from V and 1 from J, leaving 12 bases between them. This CDR3 is CASRGFSYEQYF. CDR3 nucleotide sequence: TGTGCCTCGAGGGGTTTTTCCTACGAGCAGTACTTC.

This clonotype showed up just a few times. The J gene is TRBJ2-7, the V gene TRBV7-2, with 8 bases matching TRBD2. The V gene end was trimmed by 5 bases and the J gene end by 4 bases; junction bases not matched to a gene: 10. Germline V gene data show CDR1 as SGHTA and CDR2 as FQGNSA. The CDR3 spans 15 residues. In DNA, the CDR3 is TGTGCCAGCAGCCGCGCGGGACTAGGCCAGTACGAGCAGTACTTC. It codes for CASSRAGLGQYEQYF.

This rearrangement joins TRBV27 to TRBJ1-4; TRBD1 might be the D (6 bases). Per the germline V gene, CDR1 is MNHEY and CDR2 is SMNVEV (reference sequence). The CDR3 runs 15 residues. V shed 4 bases and J shed 8 bases, with 17 bases lying between them. The CDR3 DNA follows: TGTGCCAGCAGTTCCCCCAGCAGGGGCGGAGAAAAACTGTTTTTT. It translates to CASSSPSRGGEKLFF.

This clonotype has a handful of counts. V and J are TRBV15 and TRBJ2-1; D is possibly TRBD1 (6 bases). This CDR3 is 16 amino acids long. The ends were cut back, 3 bases at V and 3 bases at J, with 15 bases in the middle. Germline V gives CDR1 LNHNV, CDR2 YYDKDF (reference sequence). The CDR3, as DNA: TGTGCCACCAGCAGGGGTCCTTACAGGGACTACAATGAGCAGTTCTTC. Translating gives CATSRGPYRDYNEQFF.

The chain uses TRBV20-1 and TRBJ1-2, with D unresolved. V was cut by 0 bases and J by 0 bases, with 11 bases left in between. The CDR3 is 15 residues long. The germline V gene has CDR1 DFQATT and CDR2 SNEGSKA (reference sequence). The CDR3 region has the DNA TGCAGTGCTAGAGATCGCGTGTTGGCTAACTATGGCTACACCTTC. The encoded protein is CSARDRVLANYGYTF.

This clonotype occurred a few times. The chain couples TRBV7-8 to TRBJ1-6, with D unresolved. The CDR3 extends over 14 amino acids. The ends were cut back, 4 bases at V and 5 bases at J, with 9 bases in the middle. Germline CDR1 reads SGHVS; CDR2 reads FQNEAQ. For the CDR3, the DNA is TGTGCCAGCAGCTCCGCCGGGCATAATTCACCCCTCCACTTT. Amino acid sequence: CASSSAGHNSPLHF.

V gene TRBV5-1 combines with J gene TRBJ1-5, with 10 nucleotides matching TRBD1. CDR3 length equals 15 residues. V lost 0 bases and J lost 7; bases outside the gene matches: 4. Germline V gives CDR1 SGHRS, CDR2 YFSETQ. The CDR3 coding sequence is TGCGCCAGCAGCTTGGCGGGACAGGGGACGCAGCCCCAGCATTTT. This codes for CASSLAGQGTQPQHF.

This sequence joins TRBV5-6 and TRBJ2-2; no clear D. V was shortened by 0 bases and J by 4 bases, with 7 bases between the two germline ends. This CDR3 spans 14 amino acids. CDR1 and CDR2 (germline): SGHDT, YYEEEE. The CDR3 region has the DNA TGTGCCAGCAGCTTGGGTCAACTCACCGGGGAGCTGTTTTTT. Translated: CASSLGQLTGELFF.

The chain has TRBV29-1 and TRBJ1-2; 11 nucleotides align to TRBD1. The V and J ends lost 4 bases and 7 bases, in that order; junction bases with no gene match: 2. Germline V CDR1 and CDR2: SQVTM, ANQGSEA. The CDR3 consists of 12 residues. CDR3 protein: CSVGGQGGGYTF. In nucleotides, the CDR3 is TGCAGCGTTGGGGGACAGGGGGGTGGCTACACCTTC.

The V call is TRBV15, the J call TRBJ2-7; 8 bases are a match to TRBD1. The CDR3 runs to 15 residues. With 2 bases clipped from V and 0 bases from J, the junction kept 3 bases outside the gene matches. Looked up from germline, CDR1 is LNHNV and CDR2 is YYDKDF (reference sequence). CDR3 DNA: TGTGCCACCAGCAGACGACAGGGGAGCTCCTACGAGCAGTACTTC. Amino acid sequence: CATSRRQGSSYEQYF. The full variable domain, with the rest looked up from reference TRBV15 and TRBJ2-7, is DAMVIQNPRYQVTQFGKPVTLSCSQTLNHNVMYWYQQKSSQAPKLLFHYYDKDFNNEADTPDNFQSRRPNTSFCFLDIRSPGLGDTAMYLCATSRRQGSSYEQYFGPGTRLTVT.

The rearrangement joins TRBV6-2 or TRBV6-3 to TRBJ1-2; the D gene is possibly TRBD1 (6 bases). The CDR3 covers 17 residues. V shed 6 bases and J shed 2 bases, with 22 bases lying between them. Germline-derived CDR1 and CDR2 are MNHEY and SVGEGT. The DNA of the CDR3 is TGTGCCAGCAGCAACAACAGGGCCCCCAGAACCAACTATGGCTACACCTTC. This translates into CASSNNRAPRTNYGYTF.

This chain joins TRBV20-1 and TRBJ2-3; 8 bases fit TRBD2. J gave up 2 bases and V 1 base, and 11 bases lay outside the gene matches. The CDR3 is made up of 17 amino acids. Germline lookup yields CDR1 DFQATT and CDR2 SNEGSKA (reference sequence). CDR3 sequence reads: CSARGGGPSGLTDTQYF. In nucleotides, the CDR3 is TGCAGTGCTAGAGGGGGGGGGCCTAGCGGGCTCACAGATACGCAGTATTTT.